This paragraph reports one TCR beta chain. CDR3 length equals 14 residues. Trimming left V 4 bases short and J 2 bases short, with 10 bases between. Germline V lookup: CDR1 LGHNA, CDR2 YNFKEQ. Method: immunoSEQ multiplex PCR; TCRdb's copy keeps in-frame clones and lacks some. The table includes approximately 250,000 clones, approximately 90% detected once. This record comes from a study of blood T cell repertoires in COVID-19. Turning to the study itself: COVID-19 samples from acute and convalescent phases originated in the United States, Italy and Spain.

This study enrolled people aged 18 to 89 from about two dozen US geographic areas. The genes are TRBV4-2 and TRBJ2-3; no firm D call. This TCR came from a woman in her thirties or forties with acute COVID-19. The sequenced material came from PBMCs or T cells enriched from blood (not recorded which). The CDR3 loop reads CASSRSGFTDTQYF. The CDR3 region has the DNA TGTGCCAGCAGCCGATCCGGGTTCACAGATACGCAGTATTTT.